Listed below are T cell receptor beta chains from one sample, sequenced in a study of blood T cell repertoires in COVID-19. Clones were read by immunoSEQ multiplex PCR, and TCRdb kept only the in-frame ones, dropping some. The sample holds tens of thousands of clones; roughly 80% are singletons and the top ten take roughly two fifths. Material: peripheral blood. Receptor source: an elderly man with acute or convalescent COVID-19. CDR3s include the opening cysteine and the closing phenylalanine or tryptophan. The order of the fields is CDR3 protein, CDR3 DNA, V gene, D gene, J gene, clone size. The D gene is left open where the match is weak. Clone size is stated in some rows and not others, as once, few, many or a class when expanded.

cdr3_aa: CSVPWGIKAFF
cdr3_nt: TGCAGCGTGCCGTGGGGCATTAAAGCTTTCTTT
v_call: TRBV29-1
d_call: -
j_call: TRBJ1-1
clone_size: few

cdr3_aa: CASSTGTSGGSSSYEQYF
cdr3_nt: TGTGCCAGCAGCACGGGGACTAGCGGGGGGTCGAGCTCCTACGAGCAGTACTTC
v_call: TRBV5-4
d_call: TRBD2
j_call: TRBJ2-7
clone_size: -

cdr3_aa: CSVSVGGNTEAFF
cdr3_nt: TGCAGCGTTTCGGTAGGGGGGAACACTGAAGCTTTCTTT
v_call: TRBV29-1
d_call: -
j_call: TRBJ1-1
clone_size: -

cdr3_aa: CASRGAGDRGIDTQYF
cdr3_nt: TGTGCCAGCAGAGGGGCCGGGGACAGGGGGATAGATACGCAGTATTTT
v_call: TRBV7-2
d_call: TRBD1
j_call: TRBJ2-3
clone_size: -

cdr3_aa: CASSLGQGNTEAFF
cdr3_nt: TGTGCCAGCAGCTTAGGTCAGGGAAACACTGAAGCTTTCTTT
v_call: TRBV11-2
d_call: -
j_call: TRBJ1-1
clone_size: once

cdr3_aa: CASSPGTGSYEQYF
cdr3_nt: TGTGCCAGCTCACCAGGGACAGGCTCCTACGAGCAGTACTTC
v_call: TRBV18
d_call: TRBD1
j_call: TRBJ2-7
clone_size: -

cdr3_aa: CASSLSGSNEKLFF
cdr3_nt: TGTGCCAGCAGTTTATCAGGGTCTAATGAAAAACTGTTTTTT
v_call: TRBV28
d_call: -
j_call: TRBJ1-4
clone_size: -

cdr3_aa: CASSMRQNTGELFF
cdr3_nt: TGTGCCAGTAGTATGCGGCAGAACACCGGGGAGCTGTTTTTT
v_call: TRBV19
d_call: -
j_call: TRBJ2-2
clone_size: -

cdr3_aa: CASSTLVGDEQFF
cdr3_nt: TGTGCCAGCAGTACTTTAGTGGGCGATGAGCAGTTCTTC
v_call: TRBV6-2/TRBV6-3
d_call: -
j_call: TRBJ2-1
clone_size: -

cdr3_aa: CASSERGTGNTEAFF
cdr3_nt: TGTGCCAGCAGTGAAAGAGGGACAGGGAACACTGAAGCTTTCTTT
v_call: TRBV2
d_call: TRBD1
j_call: TRBJ1-1
clone_size: once

cdr3_aa: CASSPPGLPNSPLHF
cdr3_nt: TGTGCCAGCAGTCCCCCGGGTCTCCCTAATTCACCCCTCCACTTT
v_call: TRBV28
d_call: -
j_call: TRBJ1-6
clone_size: few

cdr3_aa: CASSLVGQNTNTGELFF
cdr3_nt: TGTGCCAGCAGCTTAGTGGGACAGAATACGAACACCGGGGAGCTGTTTTTT
v_call: TRBV7-2
d_call: TRBD1
j_call: TRBJ2-2
clone_size: -

cdr3_aa: CASTLLGRYSYNEQFF
cdr3_nt: TGTGCCAGCACCCTACTAGGCAGATACTCCTACAATGAGCAGTTCTTC
v_call: TRBV3-1/TRBV3-2
d_call: -
j_call: TRBJ2-1
clone_size: -

cdr3_aa: CASSLRGGHAIYGYTF
cdr3_nt: TGTGCCAGCAGCCTCCGAGGGGGACACGCCATCTATGGCTACACCTTC
v_call: TRBV7-2
d_call: -
j_call: TRBJ1-2
clone_size: -

cdr3_aa: CANQAGGPETQYF
cdr3_nt: TGTGCCAATCAAGCGGGGGGGCCAGAGACCCAGTACTTC
v_call: TRBV2
d_call: TRBD2
j_call: TRBJ2-5
clone_size: -

cdr3_aa: CACCFPGGGLGNTEAFF
cdr3_nt: TGTGCCTGTTGTTTCCCGGGGGGGGGACTCGGGAACACTGAAGCTTTCTTT
v_call: TRBV19
d_call: -
j_call: TRBJ1-1
clone_size: -

cdr3_aa: CASSPAGRDSGEGDSGNTIYF
cdr3_nt: TGCGCCAGCAGTCCCGCAGGAAGGGACAGTGGAGAGGGGGACTCTGGAAACACCATATATTTT
v_call: TRBV23-1
d_call: TRBD1
j_call: TRBJ1-3
clone_size: -

cdr3_aa: CASSLSLDLATDTQYF
cdr3_nt: TGTGCCAGCAGTTTATCCCTGGACTTAGCCACAGATACGCAGTATTTT
v_call: TRBV28
d_call: -
j_call: TRBJ2-3
clone_size: few

cdr3_aa: CASRYWGGMGETQYF
cdr3_nt: TGTGCCAGCAGATATTGGGGCGGGATGGGGGAGACCCAGTACTTC
v_call: TRBV6-5
d_call: -
j_call: TRBJ2-5
clone_size: -

cdr3_aa: CASSLGRGGNQPQHF
cdr3_nt: TGTGCCAGCAGCTTGGGGAGGGGTGGCAATCAGCCCCAGCATTTT
v_call: TRBV7-8
d_call: -
j_call: TRBJ1-5
clone_size: -

cdr3_aa: CASSPRGGPSVIEETQYF
cdr3_nt: TGCGCCAGCAGCCCCCGGGGGGGGCCTTCGGTTATTGAAGAGACCCAGTACTTC
v_call: TRBV5-1
d_call: TRBD2
j_call: TRBJ2-5
clone_size: -

cdr3_aa: CASSRDRAGTGELFF
cdr3_nt: TGTGCCAGCAGCCGAGACAGGGCGGGCACCGGGGAGCTGTTTTTT
v_call: TRBV6-6
d_call: TRBD1
j_call: TRBJ2-2
clone_size: -

cdr3_aa: CASSIRVTNEKLFF
cdr3_nt: TGTGCCAGCAGTATCCGGGTCACTAATGAAAAACTGTTTTTT
v_call: TRBV2
d_call: -
j_call: TRBJ1-4
clone_size: -

cdr3_aa: CASSHTGTGAGQPQHF
cdr3_nt: TGTGCCAGTAGTCATACCGGGACAGGGGCGGGGCAGCCCCAGCATTTT
v_call: TRBV19
d_call: TRBD1
j_call: TRBJ1-5
clone_size: few

cdr3_aa: CASSLGLAEETQYF
cdr3_nt: TGTGCCAGCAGCTTGGGACTAGCGGAGGAGACCCAGTACTTC
v_call: TRBV28
d_call: TRBD2
j_call: TRBJ2-5
clone_size: -

cdr3_aa: CATSFSEGTGELFF
cdr3_nt: TGTGCCACCTCGTTCTCTGAGGGAACCGGGGAGCTGTTTTTT
v_call: TRBV19
d_call: -
j_call: TRBJ2-2
clone_size: -

cdr3_aa: CASSVAGTTYNEQFF
cdr3_nt: TGTGCCAGCAGCGTAGCGGGGACTACCTACAATGAGCAGTTCTTC
v_call: TRBV9
d_call: TRBD2
j_call: TRBJ2-1
clone_size: once

cdr3_aa: CASRSSQGDYSNQPQHF
cdr3_nt: TGTGCCAGTAGAAGCTCACAGGGGGACTATAGCAATCAGCCCCAGCATTTT
v_call: TRBV19
d_call: TRBD1
j_call: TRBJ1-5
clone_size: -

cdr3_aa: CASSINRYTEAFF
cdr3_nt: TGTGCCAGTAGTATAAACAGGTACACTGAAGCTTTCTTT
v_call: TRBV19
d_call: -
j_call: TRBJ1-1
clone_size: -

cdr3_aa: CASSFGGPEDTQYF
cdr3_nt: TGTGCCAGCAGCTTCGGAGGGCCGGAAGATACGCAGTATTTT
v_call: TRBV11-3
d_call: -
j_call: TRBJ2-3
clone_size: -

cdr3_aa: CASSLLAGAGEKLFF
cdr3_nt: TGTGCCAGCAGCTTGTTGGCAGGGGCCGGGGAAAAACTGTTTTTT
v_call: TRBV5-6
d_call: -
j_call: TRBJ1-4
clone_size: -